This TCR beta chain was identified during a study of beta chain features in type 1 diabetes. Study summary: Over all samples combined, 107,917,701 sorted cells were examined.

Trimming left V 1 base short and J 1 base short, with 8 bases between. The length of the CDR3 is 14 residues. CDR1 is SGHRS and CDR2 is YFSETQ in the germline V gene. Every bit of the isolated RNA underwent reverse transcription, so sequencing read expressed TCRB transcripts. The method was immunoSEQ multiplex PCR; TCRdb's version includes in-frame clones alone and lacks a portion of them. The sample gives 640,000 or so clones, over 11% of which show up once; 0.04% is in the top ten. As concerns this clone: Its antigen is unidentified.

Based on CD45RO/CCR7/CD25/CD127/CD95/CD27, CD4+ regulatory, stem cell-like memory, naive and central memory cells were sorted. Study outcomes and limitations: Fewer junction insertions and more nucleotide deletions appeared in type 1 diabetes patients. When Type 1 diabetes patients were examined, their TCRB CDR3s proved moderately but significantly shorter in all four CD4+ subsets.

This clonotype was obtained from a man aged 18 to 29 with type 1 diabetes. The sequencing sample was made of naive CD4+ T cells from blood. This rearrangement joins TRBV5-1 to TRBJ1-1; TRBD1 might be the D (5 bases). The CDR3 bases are TGCGCCAGCAGCTTGATAGGGGCGAACACTGAAGCTTTCTTT. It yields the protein CASSLIGANTEAFF.